The clone carrying this T cell receptor (beta chain) appeared many times. Its antigen is unidentified. The sample originates from a study of T cells in Graves' hyperthyroidism and ophthalmopathy. General study findings and limits: Most clonotypes expanded in thyroid above 0.001 were likewise present in blood.

The CDR3 sequence is 15 residues long. The germline V gene encodes CDR1 SGHRS and CDR2 YFSETQ. The V gene end was trimmed by 10 bases and the J gene end by 2 bases; junction bases not matched to a gene: 11. TCR beta CDR3 regions were amplified from RNA transcripts. The TCR CDR3 first-round RT-PCR relied on the HTBI primer set. TCRdb processed the multiplex PCR reads anew with MiXCR; each CDR3 protein has one entry. The sample holds about 46,000 distinct CDR3 sequences; over 45% are singletons and the top ten take 32%. The sample was peripheral blood or thyroid tissue (not recorded which). This TCR derives from a woman aged 50 to 60 with Graves' hyperthyroidism. The rearrangement links TRBV5-1 to TRBJ2-2, with 7 bases aligning to TRBD1. The CDR3 loop is CAGVRDRHNTGELFF. Written as DNA, the CDR3 is TGCGCCGGAGTCCGGGACAGACATAACACCGGGGAGCTGTTTTTT. Filled out from reference TRBV5-1 and TRBJ2-2, the complete variable domain reads KAGVTQTPRYLIKTRGQQVTLSCSPISGHRSVSWYQQTPGQGLQFLFEYFSETQRNKGNFPGRFSGRQFSNSRSEMNVSTLELGDSALYLCAGVRDRHNTGELFFGEGSRLTVL.